This entry lists 22 T cell receptor beta chains sequenced from one sample in a study of identical twins. TCRdb re-derived calls from the 5' RACE reads in MiXCR, one entry per CDR3 protein. The profile shows hundreds of thousands of distinct CDR3 sequences, more than 13% of them singletons. Material: memory (CD45RO+) T cells sorted from blood. The receptors originated from a young woman in good health.

This clonotype was detected many times. V gene TRBV10-3 combines with J gene TRBJ1-2; D gene uncertain. The V gene lost 0 bases and the J gene lost 5 bases, with 4 bases spanning the gap. CDR1 is ENHRY and CDR2 is SYGVKD in the germline V gene. The CDR3 sequence is 12 residues long. The chain's CDR3 is CAISESGYGYTF. CDR3 sequence (DNA): TGTGCCATCAGTGAGTCAGGTTATGGCTACACCTTC.

There are a few counts of this clonotype. The chain joins TRBV5-1 to TRBJ2-7; TRBD2 aligns across 7 bases. J was trimmed by 4 bases and V by 4 bases; bases with no gene match: 8. Germline CDR1 is SGHRS and CDR2 is YFSETQ. The CDR3 loop spans 14 amino acids. The DNA for the CDR3 is TGCGCCAGCAGCCCCAGCGGGGTTCAGTACGAGCAGTACTTC. Translated: CASSPSGVQYEQYF. The entire variable domain, with the rest obtained from reference TRBV5-1 and TRBJ2-7, is as follows: KAGVTQTPRYLIKTRGQQVTLSCSPISGHRSVSWYQQTPGQGLQFLFEYFSETQRNKGNFPGRFSGRQFSNSRSEMNVSTLELGDSALYLCASSPSGVQYEQYFGPGTRLTVT.

V usage is TRBV20-1 and J usage is TRBJ1-1; the D is unclear. Germline V gives CDR1 DFQATT, CDR2 SNEGSKA (reference sequence). The CDR3 is 15 residues long. V lost 0 bases and J 1 base, leaving 12 bases between the germline ends. The DNA of the CDR3 is TGCAGTGCTAGAGATGCGAGCGGAGCGAACACTGAAGCTTTCTTT. Translating it yields CSARDASGANTEAFF.

This clonotype showed up just a few times. CDR3 in amino acids: CASSKRDSNSPLHF. CDR3 DNA sequence: TGTGCCAGCAGTAAGAGGGACAGTAATTCACCCCTCCACTTT. The V call is TRBV6-5, the J call TRBJ1-6; 7 nucleotides match TRBD1. This CDR3 is 14 amino acids long. Trimming removed 5 bases from V and 6 bases from J; junction bases left unmatched: 4. Germline CDR1 and CDR2: MNHEY and SVGAGI.

A few counts support this clonotype. This sequence joins TRBV20-1 and TRBJ1-5, with no clear D. The CDR3 runs 13 residues. CDR1 and CDR2 (germline): DFQATT, SNEGSKA (reference sequence). Between the trimmed V and J ends, which lost 3 bases and 7 bases, there was a span of 13 bases. This CDR3 reads CSASSTPGQPQHF. The CDR3 bases are TGCAGTGCTAGTTCTACCCCGGGGCAGCCCCAGCATTTT.

The chain carries TRBV6-2 or TRBV6-3 and TRBJ2-1; TRBD1 aligns across 10 bases. Germline assignment: CDR1 MNHEY and CDR2 SVGEGT. V was pared by 0 bases and J by 8 bases, with 4 bases of the junction left unmatched. The CDR3 runs to 15 residues. This CDR3 reads CASSYSDRGGYEQFF. Written as DNA, the CDR3 is TGTGCCAGCAGTTACTCGGACAGGGGGGGTTATGAGCAGTTCTTC.

There are many counts of this clonotype. The gene calls are TRBV6-5 and TRBJ1-2; TRBD1 matches 7 bases. Per germline, CDR1 MNHEY and CDR2 SVGAGI. With V trimmed by 5 bases and J by 2 bases, 8 bases remained unmatched. The CDR3 runs 15 residues. In DNA form, the CDR3 reads TGTGCCAGCAGTCACCAAACAGGGGCGAACTATGGCTACACCTTC. It yields the protein CASSHQTGANYGYTF.

This clonotype was seen more than once but under ten times. The chain couples TRBV4-2 to TRBJ2-7; 7 bases agree with TRBD1. Germline assignment: CDR1 LGHNA and CDR2 YNFKEQ. The length of the CDR3 is 18 residues. Unmatched junction bases numbered 16, after V lost 4 bases and J lost 1 base. The CDR3 loop reads CASSRNRDRNFYSYEQYF. The CDR3 coding sequence is TGTGCCAGCAGCCGAAACCGGGACAGAAATTTCTATTCCTACGAGCAGTACTTC.

The genes are TRBV3-1 and TRBJ1-4; no reliable D call. CDR1 is LGHDT, CDR2 YNNKEL, per germline (reference sequence). This CDR3 contains 14 residues. Between the trimmed V and J ends, which lost 2 bases and 8 bases, there was a span of 12 bases. The CDR3 loop is CASSQMGSGEKLFF. For the CDR3, the DNA is TGTGCCAGCAGCCAAATGGGCAGCGGGGAAAAACTGTTTTTT.

V gene TRBV20-1 combines with J gene TRBJ2-7; 10 bases align to TRBD2. Per the germline V gene, CDR1 is DFQATT and CDR2 is SNEGSKA (reference sequence). The junction had 10 bases not matched to a gene; V was cut back by 8 bases and J by 3 bases. CDR3 length equals 14 residues. The CDR3 is CSTSRTSGSYEQYF. CDR3 sequence (DNA): TGCAGTACGTCCAGGACTAGCGGCAGCTACGAGCAGTACTTC.

The gene calls are TRBV3-1 and TRBJ2-1; D is perhaps TRBD2 (7 bases). CDR1 and CDR2 (germline): LGHDT, YNNKEL (reference sequence). The CDR3 is 18 residues long. The germline V and J ends were trimmed by 3 bases and 10 bases, with 28 bases remaining between them. DNA for the CDR3: TGTGCCAGCAGCCATTCCTCCTTAGGGGGGGGGCCCCACCGGGAGCAGTTCTTC. Protein sequence: CASSHSSLGGGPHREQFF.

The chain's CDR3 is CASSSDRHNEKLFF. DNA of the CDR3: TGTGCCAGCAGCTCGGACAGGCATAATGAAAAACTGTTTTTT. The V call is TRBV11-2, the J call TRBJ1-4, with 7 bases identical to TRBD1. The CDR3 is made up of 14 amino acids. Germline V gene sequence: CDR1 SGHAT, CDR2 FQNNGV. The V segment lost 4 bases and the J segment 4 bases; nucleotides outside the gene matches: 3.

About this clonotype: This may arise from a read error, as a much more abundant clone is one base away. This chain links TRBV12-3 or TRBV12-4 with TRBJ2-5; D is possibly TRBD1 (6 bases). The CDR3 is 13 amino acids. Trimming left V 5 bases short and J 5 bases short, with 12 bases between. The CDR3 loop reads CASSPTGHETQYF. The DNA of the CDR3 is TGTGCCAGCAGTCCCACAGGGCATGAGACCCAGTACTTC.

This clonotype was detected only a few times. In nucleotides, the CDR3 is TGTGCCAGCAGCTTGCGCCCCGGGACAGGATTCTACGAGCAGTACTTC. This gives the protein CASSLRPGTGFYEQYF. The chain combines TRBV5-5 with TRBJ2-7; TRBD1 agrees at 8 bases. CDR1 SGHKS and CDR2 YYEKEE come from the germline V gene (reference sequence). There are 16 residues in the CDR3. J lost 3 bases, V lost 1 base, and 9 bases had no gene match.

The chain employs TRBV6-1 and TRBJ2-7; a possible D gene is TRBD1 (5 bases). Trimming shortened V by 5 bases and J by 3 bases, and 14 bases separated the two germline ends. The CDR3 is 14 amino acids. The V gene's germline CDR1 is MNHNS and CDR2 SASEGT. DNA for the CDR3: TGTGCCAGCAGTCCCCGTGCGACAGTCTACGAGCAGTACTTC. Residues: CASSPRATVYEQYF.

This clonotype has a count of ten or more. This chain links TRBV5-1 with TRBJ2-7; 9 positions match TRBD2. This CDR3 has 14 amino acids. Unmatched junction bases numbered 9, after V lost 5 bases and J lost 6 bases. Per germline, CDR1 SGHRS and CDR2 YFSETQ. CDR3 DNA sequence: TGCGCCAGCAGGAGTTTCGCGGGGGGGCGCGAGCAGTACTTC. Protein sequence: CASRSFAGGREQYF.

This rearrangement joins TRBV21-1 to TRBJ1-2. TRBV21-1 is a listed pseudogene. The CDR3 extends over 15 amino acids. The CDR3 coding sequence is TGTGCCAGCAGCAAAGTGGAGGGGCTTAACTATGGCTACACCTTC. Its translation is CASSKVEGLNYGYTF.

V gene TRBV13 combines with J gene TRBJ2-2, with a possible D match to TRBD1 (6 bases). CDR1 PRHDT and CDR2 FYEKMQ come from the germline V gene (reference sequence). V dropped 5 bases and J dropped 5 bases, with 15 bases sitting between them. The CDR3 has 15 residues. The CDR3, as DNA: TGTGCCAGCAGCCCGTACAGGGATCAGACCGGGGAGCTGTTTTTT. Protein: CASSPYRDQTGELFF.

This clonotype was seen a few times. The chain combines TRBV12-3 or TRBV12-4 with TRBJ2-7; D is tentatively TRBD1 or TRBD2 (6 bases each). The CDR3 sequence is 14 residues long. The ends were cut back, 6 bases at V and 4 bases at J, with 16 bases in the middle. The CDR3 sequence is CASSYRGRVYEQYF. The CDR3 DNA follows: TGTGCCAGCAGCTACCGGGGGCGAGTTTACGAGCAGTACTTC.

V and J are TRBV24-1 and TRBJ2-2, with D perhaps matching TRBD2 (6 bases). Trimming shortened V by 2 bases and J by 3 bases, and 15 bases separated the two germline ends. There are 17 residues in the CDR3. From germline, CDR1 is KGHDR and CDR2 SFDVKD. The CDR3: CATSDYGKGGDTGELFF. The CDR3 DNA reads TGTGCCACCAGTGATTACGGAAAAGGCGGGGACACCGGGGAGCTGTTTTTT.

V usage is TRBV10-2 and J usage is TRBJ2-7; 7 nucleotides agree with TRBD1. The CDR3 sequence is 13 residues long. Germline CDR1 is WSHSY and CDR2 is SAAADI. The V and J ends lost 8 bases and 1 base, in that order; junction bases with no gene match: 5. CDR3 nucleotide sequence: TGCGCCAGCGGAAAACAGGGGTCCTACGAGCAGTACTTC. Translating gives CASGKQGSYEQYF.

This clonotype was counted ten times or more. The V gene is TRBV20-1, the J gene TRBJ1-1; D not certain. The CDR3 runs to 13 residues. The V gene's germline CDR1 is DFQATT and CDR2 SNEGSKA (reference sequence). The germline V and J ends were trimmed by 6 bases and 6 bases, with 17 bases remaining between them. The CDR3 DNA sequence: TGCAGTGCCTTAGGACCCCTCGGGTCTGAAGCTTTCTTT. Protein sequence: CSALGPLGSEAFF.